Listed below are T cell receptor beta chains from one sample, sequenced in a study of chemoradiotherapy in HPV16-positive cancers. Sequencing used immunoSEQ multiplex PCR; TCRdb keeps in-frame clones, though not all of them. The table records some 11,000 clones, around 72% of them present only once. This specimen was taken from a patient who underwent chemoradiotherapy. The receptors stem from a human donor with HPV-associated anogenital cancer. Each CDR3 is given with its conserved first and last residue. A D gene is named only where the DNA matches it firmly. Clone size is given for some rows only: seen once, a few or many times, or a class if the clone is expanded.

D gene | clone size | J gene | V gene | CDR3 protein | CDR3 DNA
TRBD1 | . | TRBJ2-7 | TRBV5-1 | CASSTGGYEQYF | TGCGCCAGCAGCACAGGGGGATACGAGCAGTACTTC
. | few | TRBJ2-7 | TRBV20-1 | CSASVRDQYF | TGCAGTGCTAGTGTCAGGGACCAGTACTTC
. | . | TRBJ2-2 | TRBV19 | CASSNRVTEELFF | TGTGCCAGTAGTAACCGGGTCACCGAGGAGCTGTTTTTT
TRBD1 | few | TRBJ1-2 | TRBV14 | CASSPETGGRSGYTF | TGTGCCAGCAGCCCCGAGACAGGGGGAAGGAGTGGCTACACCTTC
. | . | TRBJ2-5 | TRBV2 | CASGGIGETQYF | TGTGCCAGCGGGGGAATCGGGGAGACCCAGTACTTC
TRBD1 | . | TRBJ2-5 | TRBV5-4 | CASSSGQGDPRVAQYF | TGTGCCAGCAGCTCAGGACAGGGGGATCCAAGAGTGGCCCAGTACTTC
. | . | TRBJ1-3 | TRBV5-5 | CASSLDISGNTIYF | TGTGCCAGCAGCTTGGACATCTCTGGAAACACCATATATTTT
. | . | TRBJ2-2 | TRBV28 | CASSPLSPAGPTNTGELFF | TGTGCCAGCAGTCCCCTCTCCCCGGCAGGCCCTACGAACACCGGGGAGCTGTTTTTT
. | few | TRBJ2-7 | TRBV28 | CASSPLGQGNPYEQYF | TGTGCCAGCAGTCCCCTGGGTCAGGGTAACCCCTACGAGCAGTACTTC
TRBD1 | . | TRBJ2-2 | TRBV30 | CASLRGRELFF | TGTGCCTCCTTGAGGGGGCGGGAGCTGTTTTTT
TRBD2 | . | TRBJ2-1 | TRBV7-3 | CASSSSGGDEQFF | TGTGCCAGCAGCTCGTCGGGAGGGGATGAGCAGTTCTTC
. | . | TRBJ1-5 | TRBV19 | CASTSTGNQPQHF | TGTGCCAGCACTTCGACGGGTAATCAGCCCCAGCATTTT
TRBD2 | . | TRBJ2-5 | TRBV11-2 | CASSSLGTSTETQYF | TGTGCCAGCAGCTCCCTTGGGACTAGTACTGAGACCCAGTACTTC
. | . | TRBJ1-1 | TRBV11-2 | CASSPIKGLNTEAFF | TGTGCCAGCAGCCCCATTAAGGGCCTGAACACTGAAGCTTTCTTT
TRBD1 | . | TRBJ2-7 | TRBV28 | CASSSGTGAYEQYF | TGTGCCAGCAGTTCCGGGACAGGGGCCTACGAGCAGTACTTC
. | . | TRBJ1-1 | TRBV28 | CASSLQGVGTEAFF | TGTGCCAGCAGTTTACAGGGAGTCGGCACTGAAGCTTTCTTT
. | . | TRBJ2-1 | TRBV2 | CAGNAATYNEQFF | TGTGCCGGAAACGCGGCTACATACAATGAGCAGTTCTTC
TRBD2 | once | TRBJ2-1 | TRBV19 | CATKREYSYNEQFF | TGTGCCACCAAGCGGGAGTACTCCTACAATGAGCAGTTCTTC
. | . | TRBJ2-3 | TRBV30 | CAWSQTGRTDTQYF | TGTGCCTGGAGCCAGACAGGGAGGACAGATACGCAGTATTTT
. | once | TRBJ1-1 | TRBV7-9 | CASSNPDTLKTEAFF | TGTGCCAGCAGCAACCCTGACACATTAAAAACTGAAGCTTTCTTT
TRBD2 | large | TRBJ2-1 | TRBV28 | CASSLLAGGYNEQFF | TGTGCCAGCAGTTTATTAGCGGGAGGGTACAATGAGCAGTTCTTC
. | . | TRBJ2-6 | TRBV4-1 | CASSQPREANVLTF | TGCGCCAGCAGCCAGCCGAGGGAGGCCAACGTCCTGACTTTC
. | . | TRBJ2-1 | TRBV4-3 | CASSRVNTGQYNEQFF | TGCGCCAGCAGCCGGGTTAATACAGGGCAATACAATGAGCAGTTCTTC
. | . | TRBJ2-5 | TRBV5-4 | CASSPPQGSTETQYF | TGTGCCAGCAGCCCGCCCCAGGGATCAACGGAGACCCAGTACTTC
. | . | TRBJ1-3 | TRBV30 | CAGSGSGNTIYF | TGTGCCGGCAGTGGCTCTGGAAACACCATATATTTT
TRBD1 | . | TRBJ1-1 | TRBV5-6 | CASSPGQMNTEAFF | TGTGCCAGCAGTCCGGGACAGATGAACACTGAAGCTTTCTTT
TRBD2 | . | TRBJ2-7 | TRBV28 | CASSFSGRASYEQYF | TGTGCCAGCAGTTTCAGCGGGAGGGCCTCCTACGAGCAGTACTTC
. | . | TRBJ2-6 | TRBV7-6 | CASSLIGSGANVLTF | TGTGCCAGCAGCTTGATAGGATCTGGGGCCAACGTCCTGACTTTC
TRBD1 | few | TRBJ1-2 | TRBV19 | CASRQGGGQNYGYTF | TGTGCCAGTAGACAAGGGGGCGGACAGAACTATGGCTACACCTTC
. | . | TRBJ1-1 | TRBV29-1 | CSVDAGRFVTEAFF | TGCAGCGTTGACGCAGGGCGGTTCGTCACTGAAGCTTTCTTT
. | once | TRBJ2-3 | TRBV28 | CASSLAMPRSTDTQYF | TGTGCCAGCAGTTTAGCGATGCCTAGAAGCACAGATACGCAGTATTTT
TRBD1 | . | TRBJ2-5 | TRBV11-3 | CASSLKGQGVGETQYF | TGTGCCAGCAGCCTAAAGGGACAGGGAGTTGGAGAGACCCAGTACTTC
. | . | TRBJ2-3 | TRBV4-2 | CASSQGTGTTSTDTQYF | TGTGCCAGCAGCCAGGGCACCGGGACAACTAGCACAGATACGCAGTATTTT
TRBD1 | . | TRBJ2-1 | TRBV4-1 | CASSLAPGTGYNEQFF | TGCGCCAGCAGCCTCGCCCCCGGGACAGGGTACAATGAGCAGTTCTTC
. | . | TRBJ1-1 | TRBV27 | CASSQGTTEAFF | TGTGCCAGCAGTCAAGGGACTACTGAAGCTTTCTTT
TRBD2 | few | TRBJ2-7 | TRBV7-9 | CASSFVSSGLYEQYF | TGTGCCAGCAGCTTCGTATCTAGCGGGCTATACGAGCAGTACTTC
. | few | TRBJ2-7 | TRBV7-2 | CASSLDVRSSYEQYF | TGTGCCAGCAGCTTAGACGTAAGGAGCTCCTACGAGCAGTACTTC
TRBD1 | . | TRBJ2-1 | TRBV6-4 | CASSPGTGGYNEQFF | TGTGCCAGCAGCCCCGGGACAGGGGGCTACAATGAGCAGTTCTTC
. | . | TRBJ2-5 | TRBV28 | CASSFSWSSNQETQYF | TGTGCCAGCAGTTTTAGTTGGTCCTCAAACCAAGAGACCCAGTACTTC
. | few | TRBJ2-7 | TRBV7-9 | CASSGEGRDYEQYF | TGTGCCAGCAGCGGCGAGGGCAGGGACTACGAGCAGTACTTC
. | . | TRBJ2-1 | TRBV7-3 | CASSLLAQSSYNEQFF | TGTGCCAGCAGCTTACTAGCGCAGAGCTCCTACAATGAGCAGTTCTTC
. | . | TRBJ2-2 | TRBV7-9 | CASSRRVGGVTGELFF | TGTGCCAGCAGCCGCCGTGTGGGGGGCGTTACCGGGGAGCTGTTTTTT
TRBD1 | few | TRBJ2-1 | TRBV6-1 | CASSAGTGGHNEQFF | TGTGCCAGCAGTGCAGGGACAGGGGGCCACAATGAGCAGTTCTTC
TRBD2 | once | TRBJ2-7 | TRBV7-9 | CASSLVAGGSEQYF | TGTGCCAGCAGCTTAGTAGCGGGAGGTTCCGAGCAGTACTTC
. | . | TRBJ2-1 | TRBV9 | CASTPRDSYNEQFF | TGTGCCAGCACCCCGCGGGATTCCTACAATGAGCAGTTCTTC
. | . | TRBJ2-3 | TRBV7-8 | CASSLETDTQYF | TGTGCCAGCAGCTTAGAGACAGATACGCAGTATTTT
. | . | TRBJ1-1 | TRBV29-1 | CSARTPSTEAFF | TGCAGCGCAAGGACCCCTAGCACTGAAGCTTTCTTT
. | . | TRBJ1-5 | TRBV4-1 | CASSRTDYNQPQHF | TGCGCCAGCAGCCGGACAGACTACAATCAGCCCCAGCATTTT
. | . | TRBJ2-3 | TRBV7-2 | CASSLEVGLSTDTQYF | TGTGCCAGCAGCTTAGAGGTGGGCCTTAGCACAGATACGCAGTATTTT
. | . | TRBJ1-3 | TRBV9 | CASSVQPGRGNTIYF | TGTGCCAGCAGCGTACAGCCAGGGCGAGGAAACACCATATATTTT
. | . | TRBJ1-2 | TRBV4-1 | CASSQVVGIDGYTF | TGCGCCAGCAGCCAAGTAGTAGGGATTGATGGCTACACCTTC
TRBD2 | few | TRBJ2-1 | TRBV4-2 | CASSQGTSGSYNEQFF | TGTGCCAGCAGCCAAGGGACTAGCGGCTCCTACAATGAGCAGTTCTTC
. | medium-sized | TRBJ2-3 | TRBV20-1 | CSAILTDTQYF | TGCAGTGCCATTCTCACAGATACGCAGTATTTT
. | few | TRBJ1-2 | TRBV30 | CAWRPPGSYGYTF | TGTGCCTGGCGGCCGCCGGGGTCCTATGGCTACACCTTC